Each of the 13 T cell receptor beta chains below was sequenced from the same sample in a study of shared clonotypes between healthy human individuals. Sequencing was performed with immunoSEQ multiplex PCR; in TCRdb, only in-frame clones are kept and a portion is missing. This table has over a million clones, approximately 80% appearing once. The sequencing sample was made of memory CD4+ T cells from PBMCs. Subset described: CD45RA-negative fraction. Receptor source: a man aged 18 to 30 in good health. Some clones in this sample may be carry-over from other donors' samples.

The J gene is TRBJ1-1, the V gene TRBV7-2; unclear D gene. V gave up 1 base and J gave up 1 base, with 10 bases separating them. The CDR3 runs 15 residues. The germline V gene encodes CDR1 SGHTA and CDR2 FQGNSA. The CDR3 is CASSLVWQRNTEAFF. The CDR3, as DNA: TGTGCCAGCAGCTTAGTTTGGCAGAGGAACACTGAAGCTTTCTTT.

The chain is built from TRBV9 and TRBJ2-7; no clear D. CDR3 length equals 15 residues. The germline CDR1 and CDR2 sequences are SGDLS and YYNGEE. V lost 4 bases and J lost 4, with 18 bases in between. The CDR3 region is CASSPSHSWSYEQYF. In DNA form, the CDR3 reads TGTGCCAGCAGCCCGAGCCACTCTTGGAGTTACGAGCAGTACTTC.

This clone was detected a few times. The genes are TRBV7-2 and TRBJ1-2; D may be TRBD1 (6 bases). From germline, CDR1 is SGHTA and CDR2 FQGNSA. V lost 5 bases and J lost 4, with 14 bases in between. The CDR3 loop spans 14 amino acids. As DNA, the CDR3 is TGTGCCAGCAGCGCCCTCAGCAGGGGCTATGGCTACACCTTC. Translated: CASSALSRGYGYTF.

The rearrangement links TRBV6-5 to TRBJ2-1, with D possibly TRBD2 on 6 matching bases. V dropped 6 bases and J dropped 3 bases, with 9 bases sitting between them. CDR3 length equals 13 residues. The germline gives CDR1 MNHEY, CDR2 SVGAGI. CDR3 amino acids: CASRSGLYNEQFF. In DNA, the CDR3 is TGTGCCAGCAGATCGGGACTCTACAATGAGCAGTTCTTC.

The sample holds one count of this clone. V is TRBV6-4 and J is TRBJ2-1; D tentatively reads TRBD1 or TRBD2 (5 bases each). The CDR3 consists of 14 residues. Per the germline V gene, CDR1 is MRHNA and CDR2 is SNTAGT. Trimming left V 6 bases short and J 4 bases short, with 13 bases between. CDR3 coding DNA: TGTGCCAGCAGCACGGGGTGGGGGTACAATGAGCAGTTCTTC. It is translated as CASSTGWGYNEQFF.

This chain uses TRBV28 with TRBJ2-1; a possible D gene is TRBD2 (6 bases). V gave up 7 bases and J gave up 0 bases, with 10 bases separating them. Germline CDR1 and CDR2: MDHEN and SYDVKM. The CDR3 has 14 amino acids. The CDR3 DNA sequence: TGTGCCAGCAACGGGGGTGCCTCCTACAATGAGCAGTTCTTC. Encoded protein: CASNGGASYNEQFF.

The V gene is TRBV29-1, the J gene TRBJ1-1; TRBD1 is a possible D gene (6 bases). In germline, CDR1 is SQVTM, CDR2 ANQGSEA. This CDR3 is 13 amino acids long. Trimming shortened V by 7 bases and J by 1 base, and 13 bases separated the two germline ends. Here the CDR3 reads CSGGLSGNTEAFF. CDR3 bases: TGCAGCGGGGGGCTAAGTGGGAACACTGAAGCTTTCTTT.

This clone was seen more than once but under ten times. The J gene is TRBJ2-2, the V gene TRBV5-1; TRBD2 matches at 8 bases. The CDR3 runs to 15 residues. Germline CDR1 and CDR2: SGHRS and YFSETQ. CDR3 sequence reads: CATTREGPNTGELFF. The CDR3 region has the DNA TGCGCGACAACCCGGGAGGGACCAAACACCGGGGAGCTGTTTTTT.

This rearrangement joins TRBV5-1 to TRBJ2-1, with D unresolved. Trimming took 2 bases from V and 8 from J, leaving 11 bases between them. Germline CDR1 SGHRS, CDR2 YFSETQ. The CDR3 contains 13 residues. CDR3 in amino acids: CASSLSQLDEQFF. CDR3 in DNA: TGCGCCAGCAGCTTATCCCAGTTGGATGAGCAGTTCTTC.

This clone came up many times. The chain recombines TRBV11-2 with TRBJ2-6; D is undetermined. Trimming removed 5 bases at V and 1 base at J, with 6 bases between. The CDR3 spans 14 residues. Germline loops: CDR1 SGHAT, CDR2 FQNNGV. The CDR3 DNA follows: TGTGCCAGCAGCCCTATTTCTGGGGCCAACGTCCTGACTTTC. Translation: CASSPISGANVLTF.

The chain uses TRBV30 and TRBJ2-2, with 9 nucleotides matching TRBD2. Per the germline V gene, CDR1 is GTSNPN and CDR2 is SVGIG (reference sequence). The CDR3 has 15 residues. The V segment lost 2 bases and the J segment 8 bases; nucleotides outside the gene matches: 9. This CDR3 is CAWSIVAGDGGELFF. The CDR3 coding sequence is TGTGCCTGGAGTATAGTAGCGGGGGACGGTGGGGAGCTGTTTTTT. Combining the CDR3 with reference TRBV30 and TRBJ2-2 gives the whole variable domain SQTIHQWPATLVQPVGSPLSLECTVEGTSNPNLYWYRQAAGRGLQLLFYSVGIGQISSEVPQNLSASRPQDRQFILSSKKLLLSDSGFYLCAWSIVAGDGGELFFGEGSRLTVL.

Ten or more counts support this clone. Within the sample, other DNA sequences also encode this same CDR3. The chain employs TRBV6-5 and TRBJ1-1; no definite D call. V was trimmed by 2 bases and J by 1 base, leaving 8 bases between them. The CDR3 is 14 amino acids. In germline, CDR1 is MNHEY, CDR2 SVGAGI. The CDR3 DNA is TGTGCCAGCAGTTACGGGTTCAGGAACACTGAAGCTTTCTTT. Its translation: CASSYGFRNTEAFF.

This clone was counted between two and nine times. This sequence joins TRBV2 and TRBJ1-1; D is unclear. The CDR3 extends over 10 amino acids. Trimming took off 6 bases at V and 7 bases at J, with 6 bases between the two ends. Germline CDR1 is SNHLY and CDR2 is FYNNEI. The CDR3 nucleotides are TGTGCCAGCAGCGGCAATGAAGCTTTCTTT. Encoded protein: CASSGNEAFF.